Listed here is a single T cell receptor beta chain. Mismatch with germline at one junction end may stem from a read error. This record belongs to a study of cytomegalovirus exposure and HLA in healthy donors. Researchers ran the PCR with 60 Vbeta and 13 Jbeta primers. Here immunoSEQ multiplex PCR was the method, and the copy in TCRdb shows in-frame clones only, minus some. The table records some 140,000 clones, 60% to 85% of them present only once. Germline values: CDR1 MNHEY, CDR2 SVGAGI. This CDR3 region has 16 residues. The chain links TRBV6-5 to TRBJ2-7, with 9 nucleotides matching TRBD1. The sample consisted of PBMCs. The clonotype originates from a woman aged 40 to 49 in good health and CMV-seronegative. CDR3 DNA: TGTGCCAGCATTTACCTGCCGGGACAGGGTAATAACGAGCAGTACTTC. Translated: CASIYLPGQGNNEQYF.